This TCR beta chain is drawn from a study of OX40 agonist ivuxolimab in advanced cancers. Study details: It was ivuxolimab, an agonistic anti-OX40 (CD134) antibody, that patients were treated with. Eligibility admitted prior anti-PD-1, anti-PD-L1 or anti-CTLA-4 therapy; around 41% had some. Every 2 weeks, ivuxolimab was infused into the patients intravenously at between 0.01 and 10 mg/kg. Findings and caveats of the study: With doses of 0.1 to 3.0 mg/kg, CD4+ and CD8+ blood T cells had undergone clonal expansion by week 6.

A remark on this clone: The antigen remains undetermined.

Sequencing was performed with immunoSEQ multiplex PCR; in TCRdb, only in-frame clones are kept and a portion is missing. This sample has approximately 70,000 clones, with about nine tenths found just once. The CDR3 consists of 16 residues. V lost 4 bases to trimming and J lost 5 bases, with 20 bases between them. Looked up from germline, CDR1 is ENHRY and CDR2 is SYGVKD. The source is an adult with an advanced solid tumor such as melanoma, head and neck, liver or kidney cancer. The chain carries TRBV10-3 and TRBJ1-2; D is undetermined. The sample here was CD4+ or CD8+ T cells sorted from blood, taken in a trial of the OX40 agonist ivuxolimab. CDR3 in amino acids: CAISGLTPTDGYGYTF. The CDR3 DNA reads as TGTGCCATCAGTGGACTTACCCCAACAGATGGGTATGGCTACACCTTC.